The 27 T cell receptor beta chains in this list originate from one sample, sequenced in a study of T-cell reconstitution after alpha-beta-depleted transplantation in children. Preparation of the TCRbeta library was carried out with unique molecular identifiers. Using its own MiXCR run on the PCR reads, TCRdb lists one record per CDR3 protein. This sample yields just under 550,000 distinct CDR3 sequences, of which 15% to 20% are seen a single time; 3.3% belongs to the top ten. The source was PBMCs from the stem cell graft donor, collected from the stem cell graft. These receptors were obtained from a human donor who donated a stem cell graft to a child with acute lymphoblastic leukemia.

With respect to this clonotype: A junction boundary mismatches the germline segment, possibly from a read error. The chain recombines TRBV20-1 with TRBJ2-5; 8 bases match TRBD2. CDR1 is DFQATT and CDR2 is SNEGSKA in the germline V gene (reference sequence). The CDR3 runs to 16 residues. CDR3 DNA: TGCAGTGCTGGAGAAAAACGGGCGGGAGCGGGAGAGGCCCAGTACTTC. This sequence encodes CSAGEKRAGAGEAQYF.

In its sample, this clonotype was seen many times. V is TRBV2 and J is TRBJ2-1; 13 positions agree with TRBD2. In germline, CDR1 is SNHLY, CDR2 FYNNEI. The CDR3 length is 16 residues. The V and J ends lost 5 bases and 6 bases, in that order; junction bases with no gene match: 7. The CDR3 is CASSSRTSGSGNEQFF. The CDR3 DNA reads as TGTGCCAGCAGTTCGAGGACTAGCGGGAGCGGCAATGAGCAGTTCTTC.

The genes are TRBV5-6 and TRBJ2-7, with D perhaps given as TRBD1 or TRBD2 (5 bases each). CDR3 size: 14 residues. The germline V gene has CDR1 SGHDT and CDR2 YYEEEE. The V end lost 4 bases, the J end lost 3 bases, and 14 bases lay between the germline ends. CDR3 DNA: TGTGCCAGCAGCCCCCCCGGGGCGGACTACGAGCAGTACTTC. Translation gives CASSPPGADYEQYF.

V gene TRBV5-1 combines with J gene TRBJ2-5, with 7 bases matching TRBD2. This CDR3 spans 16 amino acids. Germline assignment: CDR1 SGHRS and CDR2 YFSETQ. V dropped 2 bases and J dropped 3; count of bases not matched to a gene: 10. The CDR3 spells CASSFTSDVPKETQYF. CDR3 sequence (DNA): TGCGCCAGCAGCTTTACTAGCGATGTCCCCAAAGAGACCCAGTACTTC.

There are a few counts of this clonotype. The CDR3 spells CASSPPGQANQPQHF. The DNA for the CDR3 is TGTGCCAGCTCACCCCCGGGACAGGCTAATCAGCCCCAGCATTTT. The chain joins TRBV18 to TRBJ1-5; 8 bases line up with TRBD1. Germline-derived CDR1 and CDR2 are KGHSH and LQKENI. V was pared by 3 bases and J by 4 bases, with 5 bases of the junction left unmatched. The CDR3 runs to 15 residues.

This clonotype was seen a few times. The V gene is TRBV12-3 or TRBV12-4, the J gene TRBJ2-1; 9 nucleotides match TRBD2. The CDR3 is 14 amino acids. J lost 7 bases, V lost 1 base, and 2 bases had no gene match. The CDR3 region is CASSLETSGNEQFF. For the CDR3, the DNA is TGTGCCAGCAGTTTAGAAACTAGCGGGAATGAGCAGTTCTTC.

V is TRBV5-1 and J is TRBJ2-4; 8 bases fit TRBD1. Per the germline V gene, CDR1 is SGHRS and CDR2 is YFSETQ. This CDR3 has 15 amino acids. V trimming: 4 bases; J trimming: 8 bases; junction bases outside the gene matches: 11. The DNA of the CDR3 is TGCGCCAGCAGCGGACCCGGGACAGGAGTTGACATTCAGTACTTC. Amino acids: CASSGPGTGVDIQYF. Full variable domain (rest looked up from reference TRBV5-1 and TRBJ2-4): KAGVTQTPRYLIKTRGQQVTLSCSPISGHRSVSWYQQTPGQGLQFLFEYFSETQRNKGNFPGRFSGRQFSNSRSEMNVSTLELGDSALYLCASSGPGTGVDIQYFGAGTRLSVL.

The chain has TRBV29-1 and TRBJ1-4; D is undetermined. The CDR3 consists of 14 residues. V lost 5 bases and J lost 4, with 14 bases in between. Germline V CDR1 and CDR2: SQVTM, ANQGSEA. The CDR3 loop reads CSVLFPPRNEKLFF. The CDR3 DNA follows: TGCAGCGTTCTCTTCCCCCCACGTAATGAAAAACTGTTTTTT.

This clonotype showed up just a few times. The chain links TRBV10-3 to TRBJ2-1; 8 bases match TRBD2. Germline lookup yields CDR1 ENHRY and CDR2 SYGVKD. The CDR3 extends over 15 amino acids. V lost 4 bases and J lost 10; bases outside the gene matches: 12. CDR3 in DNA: TGTGCCATCAGTGTTTTGAGAGTAGCGGGACAAGAGCAGTTCTTC. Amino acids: CAISVLRVAGQEQFF.

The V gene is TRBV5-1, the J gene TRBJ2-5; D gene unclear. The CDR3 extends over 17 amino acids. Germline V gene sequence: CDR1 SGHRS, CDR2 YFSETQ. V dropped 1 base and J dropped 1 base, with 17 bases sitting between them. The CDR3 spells CASSLQSPSRLQETQYF. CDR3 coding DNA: TGCGCCAGCAGCTTGCAGAGTCCCTCCCGCCTCCAAGAGACCCAGTACTTC.

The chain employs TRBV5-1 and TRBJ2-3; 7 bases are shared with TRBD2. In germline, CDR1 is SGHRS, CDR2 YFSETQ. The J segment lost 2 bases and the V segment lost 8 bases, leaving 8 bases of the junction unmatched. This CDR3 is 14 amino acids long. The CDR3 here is CASSSGANTDTQYF. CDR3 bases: TGCGCCAGTTCCAGCGGGGCTAACACAGATACGCAGTATTTT.

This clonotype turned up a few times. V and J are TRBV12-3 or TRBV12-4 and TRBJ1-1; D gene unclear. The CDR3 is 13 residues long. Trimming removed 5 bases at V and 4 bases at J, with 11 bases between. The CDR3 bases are TGTGCCAGCAGTCAACCAGGCCGCACTGAAGCTTTCTTT. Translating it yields CASSQPGRTEAFF.

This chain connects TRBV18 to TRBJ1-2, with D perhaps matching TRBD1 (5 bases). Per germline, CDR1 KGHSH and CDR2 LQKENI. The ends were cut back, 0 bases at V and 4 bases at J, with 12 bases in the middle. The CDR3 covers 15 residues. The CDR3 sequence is CASSPPPPRAYGYTF. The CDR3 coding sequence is TGTGCCAGCTCACCACCCCCTCCCAGGGCCTATGGCTACACCTTC.

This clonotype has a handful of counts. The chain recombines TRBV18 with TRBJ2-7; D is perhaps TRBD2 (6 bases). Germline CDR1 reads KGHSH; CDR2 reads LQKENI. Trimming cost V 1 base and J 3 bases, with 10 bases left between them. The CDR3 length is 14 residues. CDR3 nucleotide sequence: TGTGCCAGCTCACCACTAGCGGTCGACTACGAGCAGTACTTC. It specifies CASSPLAVDYEQYF. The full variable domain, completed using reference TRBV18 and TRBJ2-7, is NAGVMQNPRHLVRRRGQEARLRCSPMKGHSHVYWYRQLPEEGLKFMVYLQKENIIDESGMPKERFSAEFPKEGPSILRIQQVVRGDSAAYFCASSPLAVDYEQYFGPGTRLTVT.

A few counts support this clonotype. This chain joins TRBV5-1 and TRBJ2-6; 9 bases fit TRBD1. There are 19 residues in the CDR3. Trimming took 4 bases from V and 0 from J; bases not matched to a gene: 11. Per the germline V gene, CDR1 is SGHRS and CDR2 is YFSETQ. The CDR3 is CASSGRTGGVGSGANVLTF. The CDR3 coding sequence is TGCGCCAGCAGCGGTCGAACAGGGGGCGTCGGCTCTGGGGCCAACGTCCTGACTTTC.

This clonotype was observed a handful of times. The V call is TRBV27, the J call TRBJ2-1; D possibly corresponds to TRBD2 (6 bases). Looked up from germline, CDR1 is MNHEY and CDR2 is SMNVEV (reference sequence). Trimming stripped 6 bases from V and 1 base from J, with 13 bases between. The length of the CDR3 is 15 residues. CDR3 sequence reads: CASSVTSSSYNEQFF. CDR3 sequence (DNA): TGTGCCAGCAGCGTGACTAGTTCTTCCTACAATGAGCAGTTCTTC.

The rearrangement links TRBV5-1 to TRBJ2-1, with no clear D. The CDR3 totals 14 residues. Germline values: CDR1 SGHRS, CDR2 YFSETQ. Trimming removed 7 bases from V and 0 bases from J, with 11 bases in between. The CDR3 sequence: CASGPAVSYNEQFF. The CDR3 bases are TGCGCCAGCGGCCCGGCGGTCTCCTACAATGAGCAGTTCTTC. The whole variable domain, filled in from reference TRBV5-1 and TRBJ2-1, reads KAGVTQTPRYLIKTRGQQVTLSCSPISGHRSVSWYQQTPGQGLQFLFEYFSETQRNKGNFPGRFSGRQFSNSRSEMNVSTLELGDSALYLCASGPAVSYNEQFFGPGTRLTVL.

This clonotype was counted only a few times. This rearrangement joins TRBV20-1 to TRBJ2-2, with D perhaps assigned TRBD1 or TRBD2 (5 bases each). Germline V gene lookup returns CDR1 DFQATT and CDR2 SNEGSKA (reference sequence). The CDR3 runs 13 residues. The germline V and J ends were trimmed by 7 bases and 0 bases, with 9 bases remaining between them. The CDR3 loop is CSVRGPNTGELFF. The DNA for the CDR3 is TGCAGTGTCCGGGGCCCGAACACCGGGGAGCTGTTTTTT.

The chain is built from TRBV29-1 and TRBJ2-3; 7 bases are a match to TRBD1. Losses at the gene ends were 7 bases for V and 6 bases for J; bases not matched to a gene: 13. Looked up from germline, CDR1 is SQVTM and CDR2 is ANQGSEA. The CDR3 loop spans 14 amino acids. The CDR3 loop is CSARGGRGMDTQYF. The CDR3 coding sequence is TGCAGCGCCCGCGGAGGCAGGGGGATGGATACGCAGTATTTT.

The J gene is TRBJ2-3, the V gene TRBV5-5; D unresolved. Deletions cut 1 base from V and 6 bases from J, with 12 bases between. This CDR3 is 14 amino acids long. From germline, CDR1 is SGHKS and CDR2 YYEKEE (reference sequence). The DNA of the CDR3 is TGTGCCAGCAGCTTGTCCTTCACCTTCGATACGCAGTATTTT. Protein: CASSLSFTFDTQYF.

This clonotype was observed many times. The CDR3 bases are TGCGCCAGCAGAACGGGAGGTTTCAATGAGCAGTTCTTC. Amino acid sequence: CASRTGGFNEQFF. This chain uses TRBV5-1 with TRBJ2-1; 7 nucleotides align to TRBD2. The CDR3 contains 13 residues. CDR1 is SGHRS, CDR2 YFSETQ, per germline. Trimming removed 5 bases from V and 6 bases from J; junction bases left unmatched: 5.

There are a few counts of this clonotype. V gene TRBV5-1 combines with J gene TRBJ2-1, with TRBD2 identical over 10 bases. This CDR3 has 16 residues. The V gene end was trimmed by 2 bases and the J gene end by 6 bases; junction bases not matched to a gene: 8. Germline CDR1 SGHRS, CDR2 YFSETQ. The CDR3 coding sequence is TGCGCCAGCAGCTTCCCAGCTAGCGGGAGTCCCAATGAGCAGTTCTTC. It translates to CASSFPASGSPNEQFF.

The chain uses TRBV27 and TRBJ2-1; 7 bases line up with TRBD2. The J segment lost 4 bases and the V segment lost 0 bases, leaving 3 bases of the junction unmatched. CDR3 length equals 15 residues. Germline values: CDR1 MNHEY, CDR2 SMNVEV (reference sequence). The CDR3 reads CASSLSAGSYNEQFF. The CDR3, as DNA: TGTGCCAGCAGTTTATCAGCGGGATCTTACAATGAGCAGTTCTTC.

DNA for the CDR3: TGTGCCAGCCTAACCACTAGCGGGAGAGGTCGCTCCTACAATGAGCAGTTCTTC. This gives the protein CASLTTSGRGRSYNEQFF. The V call is TRBV6-2 or TRBV6-3, the J call TRBJ2-1, with 11 bases aligning to TRBD2. This CDR3 has 18 residues. With V trimmed by 8 bases and J by 0 bases, 12 bases remained unmatched. Germline V gene lookup returns CDR1 MNHEY and CDR2 SVGEGT.

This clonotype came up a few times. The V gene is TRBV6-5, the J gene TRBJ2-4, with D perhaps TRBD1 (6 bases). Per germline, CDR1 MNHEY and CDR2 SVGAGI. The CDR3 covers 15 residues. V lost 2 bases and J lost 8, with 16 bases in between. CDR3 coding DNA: TGTGCCAGCAGTTACGCGACACAGGGTCAGGACATTCAGTACTTC. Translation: CASSYATQGQDIQYF.

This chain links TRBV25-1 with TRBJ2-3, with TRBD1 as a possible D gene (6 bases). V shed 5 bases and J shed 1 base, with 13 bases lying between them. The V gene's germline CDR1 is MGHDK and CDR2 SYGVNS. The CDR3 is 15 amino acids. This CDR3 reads CASSPPGVGTDTQYF. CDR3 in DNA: TGTGCCAGCAGTCCACCAGGGGTCGGCACAGATACGCAGTATTTT.

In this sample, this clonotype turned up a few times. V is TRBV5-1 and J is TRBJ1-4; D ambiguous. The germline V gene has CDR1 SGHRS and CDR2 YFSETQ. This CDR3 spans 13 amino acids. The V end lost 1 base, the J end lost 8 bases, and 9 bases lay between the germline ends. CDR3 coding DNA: TGCGCCAGCAGCTTGACACCGGGGGAAAAACTGTTTTTT. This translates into CASSLTPGEKLFF.